One sample yielded the 14 T cell receptor beta chains listed below, sequenced in a study of blood T cell repertoires in COVID-19. Profiled with immunoSEQ multiplex PCR; TCRdb holds only in-frame clones, not every one. The data hold some 120,000 clones, with around 89% observed a single time. Sample: peripheral blood. The origin of the receptors is a human donor with acute or convalescent COVID-19. The donor label of this sample is uncertain.

The genes are TRBV27 and TRBJ2-1, with D hard to call. Germline CDR1 is MNHEY and CDR2 is SMNVEV (reference sequence). The CDR3 spans 14 residues. With 3 bases removed from V and 6 bases from J, the gap between germline ends came to 12 bases. CDR3 DNA: TGTGCCAGCAGTTTCAGCATGGGCTTCAATGAGCAGTTCTTC. This codes for CASSFSMGFNEQFF.

This clone occurred a few times. This rearrangement joins TRBV19 to TRBJ1-1, with D perhaps matching TRBD1 (6 bases). V was cut by 1 base and J by 0 bases, with 12 bases left in between. Germline CDR1 is LNHDA and CDR2 is SQIVND (reference sequence). This CDR3 has 16 residues. The CDR3 DNA reads as TGTGCCAGTAGTATAGCACAGGGCTTGATGAACACTGAAGCTTTCTTT. Protein product: CASSIAQGLMNTEAFF.

The chain is built from TRBV5-4 and TRBJ1-1; 7 bases are shared with TRBD1. The V gene end was trimmed by 0 bases and the J gene end by 5 bases; junction bases not matched to a gene: 7. The CDR3 runs to 15 residues. CDR1 is SGHNT, CDR2 YYREEE, per germline (reference sequence). The CDR3 sequence is CASSLETGAGTEAFF. DNA of the CDR3: TGTGCCAGCAGCTTGGAAACAGGGGCGGGGACTGAAGCTTTCTTT. The complete variable domain, with remaining parts taken from reference TRBV5-4 and TRBJ1-1, reads ETGVTQSPTHLIKTRGQQVTLRCSSQSGHNTVSWYQQALGQGPQFIFQYYREEENGRGNFPPRFSGLQFPNYSSELNVNALELDDSALYLCASSLETGAGTEAFFGQGTRLTVV.

The gene calls are TRBV6-6 and TRBJ1-4, with D perhaps matching TRBD1 (5 bases). CDR1 and CDR2 from the germline V gene are MNHNY and SVGAGI (reference sequence). V shed 6 bases and J shed 4 bases, with 12 bases lying between them. This CDR3 comprises 14 residues. This CDR3 is CASRDDRYNEKLFF. The CDR3 DNA reads as TGTGCCAGCAGAGACGACAGATATAATGAAAAACTGTTTTTT.

This sequence joins TRBV28 and TRBJ1-6; possible D gene TRBD1, 6 bases. V was trimmed by 7 bases and J by 14 bases, leaving 21 bases between them. The CDR3 is 14 amino acids. CDR1 and CDR2 from the germline V gene are MDHEN and SYDVKM. CDR3 bases: TGTGCCAGCACCCAAAGACAGGCCTTACGATCCCTCCACTTT. This encodes CASTQRQALRSLHF.

This sequence joins TRBV6-5 and TRBJ1-4, with a tentative D call TRBD1 (6 bases). The CDR3 runs to 14 residues. The V gene lost 4 bases and the J gene lost 7 bases, with 13 bases spanning the gap. Germline values: CDR1 MNHEY, CDR2 SVGAGI. CDR3 DNA sequence: TGTGCCAGCAGTTCGACAGGTAGAAGTGAAAAACTGTTTTTT. As protein: CASSSTGRSEKLFF.

The CDR3 DNA reads as TGTGCCAGCAGTACCCAACAGCTACGAGCTTTCTTT. Translation: CASSTQQLRAFF. The V gene is TRBV28, the J gene TRBJ1-1; D call uncertain. The CDR3 totals 12 residues. V was shortened by 5 bases and J by 10 bases, with 14 bases between the two germline ends. CDR1 and CDR2 (germline): MDHEN, SYDVKM.

The chain links TRBV9 to TRBJ2-1; the match to TRBD2 covers 12 bases. Trimming removed 3 bases from V and 3 bases from J; junction bases left unmatched: 1. The CDR3 has 15 amino acids. Germline loops: CDR1 SGDLS, CDR2 YYNGEE. The CDR3 spells CASSGGLAGYNEQFF. In DNA, the CDR3 is TGTGCCAGCAGCGGGGGACTAGCGGGCTACAATGAGCAGTTCTTC.

V gene TRBV19 combines with J gene TRBJ2-1; D possibly corresponds to TRBD2 (5 bases). The CDR3 length is 16 residues. Germline V gives CDR1 LNHDA, CDR2 SQIVND (reference sequence). V was cut by 5 bases and J by 5 bases, with 19 bases left in between. The CDR3 here is CASSFTGVTANNEQFF. In DNA, the CDR3 is TGTGCCAGTAGTTTCACCGGGGTCACAGCGAACAATGAGCAGTTCTTC.

In its sample, this clone was seen once. The genes are TRBV10-2 and TRBJ2-7; TRBD1 aligns across 9 bases. Germline V gene sequence: CDR1 WSHSY, CDR2 SAAADI. Trimming at V came to 9 bases and at J to 5 bases, leaving 8 bases not matched to a gene. CDR3 size: 13 residues. The CDR3 sequence: CASTGQGVHEQYF. CDR3 nucleotides: TGCGCCAGTACGGGACAGGGAGTGCACGAGCAGTACTTC.

The chain employs TRBV5-1 and TRBJ1-4; 7 bases line up with TRBD1. This CDR3 has 13 residues. In germline, CDR1 is SGHRS, CDR2 YFSETQ. Germline trimming cut 4 bases from V and 8 bases from J; bases unmatched to any gene: 5. The CDR3 loop reads CASSGGQTEKLFF. For the CDR3, the DNA is TGCGCCAGCAGCGGGGGACAGACAGAAAAACTGTTTTTT.

This chain joins TRBV6-2 or TRBV6-3 and TRBJ2-7, with TRBD2 as a possible D gene (5 bases). The V end lost 6 bases, the J end lost 0 bases, and 12 bases lay between the germline ends. The CDR3 sequence is 14 residues long. Germline V gene sequence: CDR1 MNHEY, CDR2 SVGEGT. DNA for the CDR3: TGTGCCAGCAGCTCCCAAGGGAGCTCCTACGAGCAGTACTTC. This translates into CASSSQGSSYEQYF.

The genes are TRBV18 and TRBJ1-2; 8 bases agree with TRBD1. Trimming took 5 bases from V and 4 from J; bases not matched to a gene: 6. Germline CDR1 reads KGHSH; CDR2 reads LQKENI. This CDR3 region has 14 residues. For the CDR3, the DNA is TGTGCCAGCTCAGGACAGGGCCTCCGCTATGGCTACACCTTC. Translation gives CASSGQGLRYGYTF.

V is TRBV18 and J is TRBJ1-1, with D possibly matching TRBD1 (5 bases). V lost 4 bases to trimming and J lost 3 bases, with 15 bases between them. Germline-derived CDR1 and CDR2 are KGHSH and LQKENI. The CDR3 contains 15 residues. Written as DNA, the CDR3 is TGTGCCAGCTCACTCAGGATTGGGGCGGACACTGAAGCTTTCTTT. This sequence encodes CASSLRIGADTEAFF.